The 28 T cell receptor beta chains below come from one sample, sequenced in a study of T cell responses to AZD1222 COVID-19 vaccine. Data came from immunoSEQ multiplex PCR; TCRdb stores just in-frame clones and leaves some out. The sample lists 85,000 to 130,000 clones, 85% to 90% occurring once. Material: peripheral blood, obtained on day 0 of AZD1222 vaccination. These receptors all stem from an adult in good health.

CDR3 in amino acids: CASSFGRAYGYTF. The CDR3 bases are TGTGCCAGCAGTTTCGGCAGGGCCTATGGCTACACCTTC. The gene calls are TRBV27 and TRBJ1-2; possibly TRBD1 for D (5 bases). The CDR3 length is 13 residues. Germline V gene lookup returns CDR1 MNHEY and CDR2 SMNVEV (reference sequence). The V and J ends lost 3 bases and 4 bases respectively, with 9 bases between them.

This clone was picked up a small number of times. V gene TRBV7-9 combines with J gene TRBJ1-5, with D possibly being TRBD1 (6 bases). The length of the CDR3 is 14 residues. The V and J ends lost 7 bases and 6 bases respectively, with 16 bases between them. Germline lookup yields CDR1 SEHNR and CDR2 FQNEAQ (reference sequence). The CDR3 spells CASTIQGSGQPQHF. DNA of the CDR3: TGTGCCAGCACCATACAGGGATCGGGTCAGCCCCAGCATTTT.

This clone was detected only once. This CDR3 reads CASSEPGTGIGELFF. CDR3 bases: TGTGCCAGCAGTGAACCCGGGACAGGGATCGGGGAGCTGTTTTTT. This chain uses TRBV28 with TRBJ2-2; 9 bases agree with TRBD1. The germline CDR1 and CDR2 sequences are MDHEN and SYDVKM. The CDR3 loop spans 15 amino acids. After removal of 5 bases from V and 7 bases from J, the junction contained 8 bases not matched to a gene.

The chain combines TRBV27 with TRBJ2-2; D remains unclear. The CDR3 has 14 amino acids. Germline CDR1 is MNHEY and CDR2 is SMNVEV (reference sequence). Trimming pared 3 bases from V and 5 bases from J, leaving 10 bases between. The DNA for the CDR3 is TGTGCCAGCAGTTTGCACGCCCGAACCGGGGAGCTGTTTTTT. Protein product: CASSLHARTGELFF.

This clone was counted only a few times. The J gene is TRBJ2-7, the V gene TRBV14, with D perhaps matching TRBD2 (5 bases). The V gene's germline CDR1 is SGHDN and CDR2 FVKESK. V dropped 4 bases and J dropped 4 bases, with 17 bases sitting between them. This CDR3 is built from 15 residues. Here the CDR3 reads CASSLKGSSIYEQYF. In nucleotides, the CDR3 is TGTGCCAGCAGCCTTAAGGGATCTAGCATTTACGAGCAGTACTTC.

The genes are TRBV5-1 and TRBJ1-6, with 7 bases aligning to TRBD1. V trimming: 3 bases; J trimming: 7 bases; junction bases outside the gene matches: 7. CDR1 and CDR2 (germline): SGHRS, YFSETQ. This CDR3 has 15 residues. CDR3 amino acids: CASSSQTGSNSPLHF. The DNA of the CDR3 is TGCGCCAGCAGCTCTCAGACAGGGTCGAATTCACCCCTCCACTTT.

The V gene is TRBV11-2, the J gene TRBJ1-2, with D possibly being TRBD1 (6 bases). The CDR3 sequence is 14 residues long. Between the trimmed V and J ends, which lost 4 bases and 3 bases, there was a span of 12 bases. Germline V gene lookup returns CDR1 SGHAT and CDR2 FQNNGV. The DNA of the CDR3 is TGTGCCAGCAGCTCAATACAGGGCCACTATGGCTACACCTTC. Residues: CASSSIQGHYGYTF.

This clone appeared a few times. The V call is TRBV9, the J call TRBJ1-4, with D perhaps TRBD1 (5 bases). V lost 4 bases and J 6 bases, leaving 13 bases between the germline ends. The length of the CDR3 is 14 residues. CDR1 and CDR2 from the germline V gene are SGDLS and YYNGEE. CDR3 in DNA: TGTGCCAGCAGCCGCAGGGTAGTAGATGAAAAACTGTTTTTT. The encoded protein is CASSRRVVDEKLFF. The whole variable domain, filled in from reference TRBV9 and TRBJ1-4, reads DSGVTQTPKHLITATGQRVTLRCSPRSGDLSVYWYQQSLDQGLQFLIQYYNGEERAKGNILERFSAQQFPDLHSELNLSSLELGDSALYFCASSRRVVDEKLFFGSGTQLSVL.

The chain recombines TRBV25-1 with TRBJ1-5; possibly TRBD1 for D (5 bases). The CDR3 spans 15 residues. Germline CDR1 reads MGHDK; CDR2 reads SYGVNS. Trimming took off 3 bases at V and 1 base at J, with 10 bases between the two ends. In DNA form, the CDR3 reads TGTGCCAGCAGTGAGCTAGGGGTCAGCAATCAGCCCCAGCATTTT. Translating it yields CASSELGVSNQPQHF.

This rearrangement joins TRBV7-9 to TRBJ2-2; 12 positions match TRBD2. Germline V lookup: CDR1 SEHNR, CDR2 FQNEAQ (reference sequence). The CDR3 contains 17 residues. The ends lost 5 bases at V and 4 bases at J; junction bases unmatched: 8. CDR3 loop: CASSPRLAGAGTGELFF. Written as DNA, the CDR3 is TGTGCCAGCAGCCCTAGACTAGCGGGAGCCGGCACCGGGGAGCTGTTTTTT.

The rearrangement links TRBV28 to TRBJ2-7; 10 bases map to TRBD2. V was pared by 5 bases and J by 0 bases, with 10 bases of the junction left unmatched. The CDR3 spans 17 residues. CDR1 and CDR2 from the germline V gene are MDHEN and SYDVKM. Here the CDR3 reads CASSISTSGSFSYEQYF. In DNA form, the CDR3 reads TGTGCCAGCAGTATCTCGACTAGCGGGTCTTTCTCCTACGAGCAGTACTTC. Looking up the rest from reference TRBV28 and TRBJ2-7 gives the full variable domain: DVKVTQSSRYLVKRTGEKVFLECVQDMDHENMFWYRQDPGLGLRLIYFSYDVKMKEKGDIPEGYSVSREKKERFSLILESASTNQTSMYLCASSISTSGSFSYEQYFGPGTRLTVT.

CDR3 bases: TGCGCCAGCAGCTTGGAGGCAGGGTCCATCTATGGCTACACCTTC. Its translation is CASSLEAGSIYGYTF. This chain joins TRBV5-1 and TRBJ1-2; tentatively, D is TRBD1 (5 bases). V was cut by 0 bases and J by 4 bases, with 13 bases left in between. Germline CDR1 SGHRS, CDR2 YFSETQ. The CDR3 has 15 amino acids.

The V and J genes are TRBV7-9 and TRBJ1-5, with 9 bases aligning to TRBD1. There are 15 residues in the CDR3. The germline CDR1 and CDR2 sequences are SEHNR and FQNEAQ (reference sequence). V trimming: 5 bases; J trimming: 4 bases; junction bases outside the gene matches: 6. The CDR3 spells CASSPTGGTNQPQHF. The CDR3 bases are TGTGCCAGCAGCCCGACAGGGGGAACTAATCAGCCCCAGCATTTT. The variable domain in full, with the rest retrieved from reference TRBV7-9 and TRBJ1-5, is DTGVSQNPRHKITKRGQNVTFRCDPISEHNRLYWYRQTLGQGPEFLTYFQNEAQLEKSRLLSDRFSAERPKGSFSTLEIQRTEQGDSAMYLCASSPTGGTNQPQHFGDGTRLSIL.

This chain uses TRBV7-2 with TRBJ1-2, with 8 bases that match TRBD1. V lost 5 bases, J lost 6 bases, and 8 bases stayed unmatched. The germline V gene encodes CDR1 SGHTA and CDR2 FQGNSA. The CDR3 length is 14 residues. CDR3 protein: CASSPGQAWDGYTF. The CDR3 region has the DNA TGTGCCAGCAGCCCGGGACAGGCTTGGGATGGCTACACCTTC.

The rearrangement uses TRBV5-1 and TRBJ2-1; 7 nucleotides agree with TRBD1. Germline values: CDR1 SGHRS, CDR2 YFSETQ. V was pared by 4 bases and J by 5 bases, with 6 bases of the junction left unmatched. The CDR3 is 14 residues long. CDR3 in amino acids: CASSAGQVNNEQFF. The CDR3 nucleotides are TGCGCCAGCAGCGCTGGACAGGTGAACAATGAGCAGTTCTTC.

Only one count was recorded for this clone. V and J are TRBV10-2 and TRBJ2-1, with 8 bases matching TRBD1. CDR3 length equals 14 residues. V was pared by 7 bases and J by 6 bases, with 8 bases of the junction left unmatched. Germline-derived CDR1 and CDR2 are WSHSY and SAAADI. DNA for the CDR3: TGCGCCAGCACGGGACAGGCAAGTGTCAATGAGCAGTTCTTC. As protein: CASTGQASVNEQFF.

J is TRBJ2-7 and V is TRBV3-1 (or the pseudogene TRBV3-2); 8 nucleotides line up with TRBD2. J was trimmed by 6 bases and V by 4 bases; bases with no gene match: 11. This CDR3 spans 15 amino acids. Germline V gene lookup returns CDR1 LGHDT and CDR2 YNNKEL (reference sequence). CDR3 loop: CASSPRSGSFIEQYF. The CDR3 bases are TGTGCCAGCAGCCCTAGAAGCGGGAGCTTTATCGAGCAGTACTTC.

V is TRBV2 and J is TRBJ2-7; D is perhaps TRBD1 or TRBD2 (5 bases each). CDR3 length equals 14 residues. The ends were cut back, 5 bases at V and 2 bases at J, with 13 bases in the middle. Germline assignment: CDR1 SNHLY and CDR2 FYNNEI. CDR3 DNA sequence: TGTGCCAGCAGTCCTCGGGGCCCCACCTACGAGCAGTACTTC. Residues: CASSPRGPTYEQYF.

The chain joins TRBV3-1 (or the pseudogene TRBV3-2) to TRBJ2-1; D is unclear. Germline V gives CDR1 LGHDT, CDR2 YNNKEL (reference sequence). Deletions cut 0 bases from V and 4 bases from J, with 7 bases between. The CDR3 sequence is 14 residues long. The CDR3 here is CASSQEGYYNEQFF. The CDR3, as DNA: TGTGCCAGCAGCCAAGAGGGTTATTACAATGAGCAGTTCTTC.

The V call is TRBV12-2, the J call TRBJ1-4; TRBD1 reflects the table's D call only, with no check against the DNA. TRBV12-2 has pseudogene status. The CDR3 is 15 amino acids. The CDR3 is CASRCYRDREEKLFF. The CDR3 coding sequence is TGTGCAAGTCGCTGCTACCGGGACAGGGAGGAAAAACTGTTTTTT.

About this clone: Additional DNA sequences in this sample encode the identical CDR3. The CDR3 here is CASSLTSGAQETQYF. The DNA for the CDR3 is TGTGCCAGCAGCTTGACTAGCGGGGCACAAGAGACCCAGTACTTC. The chain uses TRBV5-4 and TRBJ2-5; 10 nucleotides line up with TRBD2. J was trimmed by 2 bases and V by 1 base; bases with no gene match: 2. CDR3 length equals 15 residues. Per germline, CDR1 SGHNT and CDR2 YYREEE (reference sequence).

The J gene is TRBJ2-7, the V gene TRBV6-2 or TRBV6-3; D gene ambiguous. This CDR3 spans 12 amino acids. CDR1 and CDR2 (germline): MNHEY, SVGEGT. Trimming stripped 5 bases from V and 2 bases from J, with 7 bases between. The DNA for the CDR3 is TGTGCCAGCAGTAGGCTTCCCTACGAGCAGTACTTC. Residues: CASSRLPYEQYF.

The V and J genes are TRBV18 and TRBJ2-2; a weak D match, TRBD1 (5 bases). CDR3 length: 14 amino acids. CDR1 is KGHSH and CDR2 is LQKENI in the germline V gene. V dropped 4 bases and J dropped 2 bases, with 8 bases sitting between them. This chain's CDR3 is CASSQGINTGELFF. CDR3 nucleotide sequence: TGTGCCAGCTCACAGGGGATCAACACCGGGGAGCTGTTTTTT.

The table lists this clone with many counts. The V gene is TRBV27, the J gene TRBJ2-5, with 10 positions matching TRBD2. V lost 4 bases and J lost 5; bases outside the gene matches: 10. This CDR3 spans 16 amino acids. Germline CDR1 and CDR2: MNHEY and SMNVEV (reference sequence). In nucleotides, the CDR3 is TGTGCCAGCAGTTCCTCTAGCGGGAGCATCTCGGAGACCCAGTACTTC. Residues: CASSSSSGSISETQYF.

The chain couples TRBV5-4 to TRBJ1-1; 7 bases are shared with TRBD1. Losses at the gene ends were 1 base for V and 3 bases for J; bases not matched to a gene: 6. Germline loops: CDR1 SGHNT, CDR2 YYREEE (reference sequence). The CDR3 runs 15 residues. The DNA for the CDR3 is TGTGCCAGCAGCTTGCTACAGGGGAGGGACACTGAAGCTTTCTTT. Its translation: CASSLLQGRDTEAFF.

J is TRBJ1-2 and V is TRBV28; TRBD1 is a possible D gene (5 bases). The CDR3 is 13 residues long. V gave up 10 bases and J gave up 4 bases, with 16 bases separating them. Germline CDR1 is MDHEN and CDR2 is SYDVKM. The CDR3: CAMSSGRVYGYTF. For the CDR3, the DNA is TGTGCCATGTCGTCAGGCAGGGTCTATGGCTACACCTTC.

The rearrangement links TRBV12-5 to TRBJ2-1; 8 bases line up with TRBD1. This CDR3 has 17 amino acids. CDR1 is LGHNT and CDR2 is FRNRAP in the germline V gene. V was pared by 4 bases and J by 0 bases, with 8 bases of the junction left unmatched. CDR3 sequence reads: CASGSRNRGSSYNEQFF. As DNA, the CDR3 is TGTGCTAGTGGTTCTCGAAACAGGGGGTCCTCCTACAATGAGCAGTTCTTC. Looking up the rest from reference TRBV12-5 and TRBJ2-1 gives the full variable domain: DARVTQTPRHKVTEMGQEVTMRCQPILGHNTVFWYRQTMMQGLELLAYFRNRAPLDDSGMPKDRFSAEMPDATLATLKIQPSEPRDSAVYFCASGSRNRGSSYNEQFFGPGTRLTVL.

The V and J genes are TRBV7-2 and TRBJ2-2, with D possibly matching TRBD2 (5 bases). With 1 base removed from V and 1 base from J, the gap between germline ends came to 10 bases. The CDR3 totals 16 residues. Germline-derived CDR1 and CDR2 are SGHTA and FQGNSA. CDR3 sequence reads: CASSLVASRNTGELFF. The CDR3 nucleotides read TGTGCCAGCAGCTTAGTGGCTAGCCGGAACACCGGGGAGCTGTTTTTT.